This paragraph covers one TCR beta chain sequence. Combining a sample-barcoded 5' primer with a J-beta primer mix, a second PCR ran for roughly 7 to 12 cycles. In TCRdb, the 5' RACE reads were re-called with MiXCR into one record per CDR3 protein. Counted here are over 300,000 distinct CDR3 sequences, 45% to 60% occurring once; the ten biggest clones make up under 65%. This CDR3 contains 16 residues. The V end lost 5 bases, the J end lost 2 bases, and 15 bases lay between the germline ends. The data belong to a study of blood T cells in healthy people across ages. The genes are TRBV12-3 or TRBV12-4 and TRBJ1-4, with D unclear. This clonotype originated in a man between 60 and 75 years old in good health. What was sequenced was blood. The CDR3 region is CASSLVPAGTNEKLFF. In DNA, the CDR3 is TGTGCCAGCAGTCTTGTGCCGGCGGGCACTAATGAAAAACTGTTTTTT.